This TCR beta chain comes out of a study of blood T cell repertoires in COVID-19. Turning to the study itself: Acute and convalescent COVID-19 specimens originated in the United States, Italy and Spain.

Only in-frame clones appear in the TCRdb table, and some are missing; sequencing was by immunoSEQ multiplex PCR. The profile covers 200,000 to 300,000 clones, with around 88% appearing a single time and 2% to 2.5% taken by the ten largest. Adults between roughly 18 and 89 years of age took part from 20 to 25 US areas. The ends lost 6 bases at V and 0 bases at J; junction bases unmatched: 5. This CDR3 has 15 amino acids. Germline assignment: CDR1 SNHLY and CDR2 FYNNEI. This rearrangement joins TRBV2 to TRBJ1-3, with 7 bases matching TRBD1. Sequences were obtained from PBMCs or T cells enriched from blood (not recorded which). The receptor's source is a woman between 40 and 55 years old with acute COVID-19. The CDR3 coding sequence is TGTGCCAGCAGAGCCGGGACAGTCTCTGGAAACACCATATATTTT. This codes for CASRAGTVSGNTIYF. Filled out from reference TRBV2 and TRBJ1-3, the complete variable domain reads EPEVTQTPSHQVTQMGQEVILRCVPISNHLYFYWYRQILGQKVEFLVSFYNNEISEKSEIFDDQFSVERPDGSNFTLKIRSTKLEDSAMYFCASRAGTVSGNTIYFGEGSWLTVV.